What follows are 2 T cell receptor beta chains derived from one specimen sequenced in a study of cytomegalovirus exposure and HLA in healthy donors. The PCR used 60 Vbeta and 13 Jbeta primers. Assay used: immunoSEQ multiplex PCR; TCRdb lists only in-frame clones, some missing. The table counts 40,000 or so clones; about 8% lies in the top ten. Material for sequencing was PBMCs. The receptors here all came from a male donor in good health and CMV-seronegative.

The chain uses TRBV11-2 and TRBJ1-1; 7 nucleotides agree with TRBD1. J lost 5 bases, V lost 4 bases, and 7 bases had no gene match. Germline V gives CDR1 SGHAT, CDR2 FQNNGV. The CDR3 runs to 14 residues. The CDR3: CASSYTGDRTEAFF. CDR3 DNA: TGTGCCAGCAGCTATACAGGGGATCGGACTGAAGCTTTCTTT.

The CDR3 DNA is TGTGCCAGCAGCCCCCCCAGTTCTGCCGGGGAGCTGTTTTTT. This translates into CASSPPSSAGELFF. The chain links TRBV7-2 to TRBJ2-2; D gene uncertain. V was shortened by 5 bases and J by 6 bases, with 13 bases between the two germline ends. Per germline, CDR1 SGHTA and CDR2 FQGNSA. CDR3 length: 14 amino acids.